Below are 26 T cell receptor beta chains sequenced from a single sample in a study of CXCR3-negative and CXCR3-positive naive CD8 T cells. Study outcomes and limitations: CXCR3-positive naive cells had TRB CDR3s that were more hydrophobic than CXCR3-negative naive cells had.

Libraries of TRB cDNA were made by 5' RACE and carried UMIs. TCRdb reanalyzed the 5' RACE reads, giving one entry per CDR3 protein sequence and no DNA. The table counts approximately 90,000 distinct CDR3 sequences; approximately 0.54% lies in the top ten. Antigens of these TCRs are unknown. Material: naive CXCR3+ CD8+ T cells from blood. Specified subset: CD45RO-CCR7+CD27+CD95- naive CD8+ T cells expressing CXCR3 (TNR3+). The receptors stem from a human donor in good health. Some clones in this sample may be carry-over from other donors' samples.

The chain employs TRBV20-1 and TRBJ1-2; TCRdb selects TRBD1, and the lack of DNA leaves this call unchecked. CDR3 length: 15 amino acids. Germline CDR1 DFQATT, CDR2 SNEGSKA (reference sequence). The CDR3 protein is CSARDPGTDIYGYTF.

The J gene is TRBJ1-1, the V gene TRBV20-1. This CDR3 spans 12 amino acids. Looked up from germline, CDR1 is DFQATT and CDR2 is SNEGSKA (reference sequence). The CDR3 reads CSALSNSSPSFF.

The gene calls are TRBV6-6 and TRBJ1-5; the D call from TCRdb, TRBD1, cannot be confirmed without DNA. The CDR3 spans 16 residues. Germline V gives CDR1 MNHNY, CDR2 SVGAGI (reference sequence). The CDR3 spells CASSYPPQISNQPQHF.

The rearrangement links TRBV4-1 to TRBJ2-1; TCRdb lists TRBD2, though no DNA is available to test this call. The CDR3 contains 14 residues. Germline CDR1 is MGHRA and CDR2 is YSYEKL. The CDR3 loop is CASSQALRVLAQFF.

The chain uses TRBV20-1 and TRBJ1-2. Germline CDR1 and CDR2: DFQATT and SNEGSKA (reference sequence). CDR3 size: 15 residues. CDR3 residues: CSADDPRREYVGYTF.

CDR3 region: CASIRQGGGETQYF. The chain combines TRBV28 with TRBJ2-5; TCRdb selects TRBD1, and the lack of DNA leaves this call unchecked. Germline V lookup: CDR1 MDHEN, CDR2 SYDVKM. The CDR3 has 14 residues.

The chain recombines TRBV5-6 with TRBJ2-1; the TRBD2 assignment by TCRdb is unverifiable without DNA. There are 15 residues in the CDR3. Looked up from germline, CDR1 is SGHDT and CDR2 is YYEEEE. CDR3 amino acids: CASSRSGGLHNEQFF.

The genes are TRBV10-3 and TRBJ1-1. This CDR3 is 12 amino acids long. Germline CDR1 and CDR2: ENHRY and SYGVKD. The CDR3 sequence is CAISETAAEAFF.

The chain links TRBV5-1 to TRBJ2-1; lacking DNA, the TRBD1 call made by TCRdb goes unchecked. Germline V CDR1 and CDR2: SGHRS, YFSETQ. CDR3 length: 16 amino acids. The CDR3 sequence: CASSPPGAGGYNEQFF.

This rearrangement joins TRBV4-1 to TRBJ1-2; TCRdb's assignment of TRBD1 cannot be checked, as there is no DNA. CDR3 length: 15 residues. The germline V gene encodes CDR1 MGHRA and CDR2 YSYEKL. CDR3 loop: CASSQDRRGAWGYTF.

CDR3 region: CASSLYQGKIYGYTF. This chain links TRBV7-9 with TRBJ1-2; TCRdb picks TRBD1, but there is no DNA to check that call. The germline gives CDR1 SEHNR, CDR2 FQNEAQ (reference sequence). This CDR3 is built from 15 residues. The full variable domain, in which reference TRBV7-9 and TRBJ1-2 provide the parts outside the CDR3, is DTGVSQNPRHKITKRGQNVTFRCDPISEHNRLYWYRQTLGQGPEFLTYFQNEAQLEKSRLLSDRFSAERPKGSFSTLEIQRTEQGDSAMYLCASSLYQGKIYGYTFGSGTRLTVV.

The V call is TRBV28, the J call TRBJ2-5; TCRdb picks TRBD1, but there is no DNA to check that call. The CDR3 is 13 amino acids. Germline V lookup: CDR1 MDHEN, CDR2 SYDVKM. CDR3 in amino acids: CASSFPGLETQYF.

The gene calls are TRBV7-2 and TRBJ2-7; TCRdb designates TRBD2, a call that cannot be tested without DNA. Germline V lookup: CDR1 SGHTA, CDR2 FQGNSA. The CDR3 has 13 residues. The CDR3 region is CASSLVSSAEQYF.

The chain combines TRBV2 with TRBJ2-7; TCRdb reports TRBD2, a call that lacks DNA to check it against. CDR3 length: 13 residues. CDR1 is SNHLY, CDR2 FYNNEI, per germline. The CDR3 loop reads CASSALVSYEQYF. The variable domain in full, completed from reference TRBV2 and TRBJ2-7, reads EPEVTQTPSHQVTQMGQEVILRCVPISNHLYFYWYRQILGQKVEFLVSFYNNEISEKSEIFDDQFSVERPDGSNFTLKIRSTKLEDSAMYFCASSALVSYEQYFGPGTRLTVT.

This chain uses TRBV27 with TRBJ1-2; TCRdb lists TRBD1, though no DNA is available to test this call. CDR1 and CDR2 (germline): MNHEY, SMNVEV (reference sequence). There are 15 residues in the CDR3. The CDR3: CASSLWGASDYGYTF.

This chain links TRBV10-3 with TRBJ1-3; TCRdb outputs TRBD1, but without DNA this stays unchecked. The CDR3 runs 13 residues. Germline V gives CDR1 ENHRY, CDR2 SYGVKD. CDR3: CAITGGAGNTIYF.

The chain couples TRBV28 to TRBJ1-6; TCRdb names TRBD1, which stays unverified in the absence of DNA. This CDR3 comprises 15 residues. CDR1 and CDR2 from the germline V gene are MDHEN and SYDVKM. CDR3 in amino acids: CASSFEGQNNSPLHF.

V gene TRBV15 combines with J gene TRBJ2-7; TCRdb's D call, TRBD2, is unchecked because there is no DNA. CDR1 is LNHNV and CDR2 is YYDKDF in the germline V gene (reference sequence). This CDR3 spans 15 amino acids. CDR3 region: CATRDSGRVTYEQYF. The full variable domain, rest sourced from reference TRBV15 and TRBJ2-7, is DAMVIQNPRYQVTQFGKPVTLSCSQTLNHNVMYWYQQKSSQAPKLLFHYYDKDFNNEADTPDNFQSRRPNTSFCFLDIRSPGLGDTAMYLCATRDSGRVTYEQYFGPGTRLTVT.

This CDR3 reads CSVDMPYEQYF. V and J are TRBV20-1 and TRBJ2-7. Germline assignment: CDR1 DFQATT and CDR2 SNEGSKA (reference sequence). The CDR3 runs 11 residues.

The chain links TRBV28 to TRBJ2-1. This CDR3 is built from 12 residues. Germline V lookup: CDR1 MDHEN, CDR2 SYDVKM. The CDR3 loop reads CASSLLDDEQFF.

This chain links TRBV2 with TRBJ2-1; TCRdb's assignment of TRBD2 cannot be checked, as there is no DNA. The CDR3 totals 15 residues. From germline, CDR1 is SNHLY and CDR2 FYNNEI. CDR3 loop: CASSEMLAGYNEQFF.

V usage is TRBV27 and J usage is TRBJ2-7; TCRdb outputs TRBD1, but without DNA this stays unchecked. CDR3 length: 13 amino acids. The germline V gene encodes CDR1 MNHEY and CDR2 SMNVEV (reference sequence). The CDR3 protein is CASSPGQLGEQYF.

The chain is built from TRBV5-1 and TRBJ2-6; TCRdb indicates TRBD2, and absent DNA this call remains unverified. Looked up from germline, CDR1 is SGHRS and CDR2 is YFSETQ. CDR3 size: 16 residues. CDR3 residues: CASSLVEGTGANVLTF. Based on the CDR3 plus reference TRBV5-1 and TRBJ2-6, the full variable domain is KAGVTQTPRYLIKTRGQQVTLSCSPISGHRSVSWYQQTPGQGLQFLFEYFSETQRNKGNFPGRFSGRQFSNSRSEMNVSTLELGDSALYLCASSLVEGTGANVLTFGAGSRLTVL.

The chain's CDR3 is CASSGDTGELFF. The J gene is TRBJ2-2, the V gene TRBV7-3. CDR3 length equals 12 residues. Germline CDR1 SGHTA, CDR2 FQGTGA.

The chain carries TRBV27 and TRBJ1-2; TCRdb calls TRBD1, which cannot be checked without DNA. The CDR3 has 13 residues. Germline V gives CDR1 MNHEY, CDR2 SMNVEV (reference sequence). Here the CDR3 reads CASSRTGNFGYTF.

This chain uses TRBV7-6 with TRBJ2-7; TCRdb names TRBD2, which stays unverified in the absence of DNA. The CDR3 extends over 13 amino acids. The germline gives CDR1 SGHVS, CDR2 FNYEAQ. The CDR3 reads CASGAGGFYEQYF.